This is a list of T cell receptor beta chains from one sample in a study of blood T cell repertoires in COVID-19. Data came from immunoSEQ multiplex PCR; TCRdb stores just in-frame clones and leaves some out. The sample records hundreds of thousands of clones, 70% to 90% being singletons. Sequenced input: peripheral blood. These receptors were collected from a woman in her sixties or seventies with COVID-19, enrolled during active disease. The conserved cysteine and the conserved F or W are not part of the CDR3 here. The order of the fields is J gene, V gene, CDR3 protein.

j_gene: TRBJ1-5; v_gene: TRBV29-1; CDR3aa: SVVWTFSSNQPQH
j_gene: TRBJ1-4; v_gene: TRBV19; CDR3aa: ASSRIVGGITNEKLF
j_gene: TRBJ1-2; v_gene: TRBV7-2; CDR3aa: ASSLSLAGYYGYT
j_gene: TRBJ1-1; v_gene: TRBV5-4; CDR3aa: ASSVPNGVAF
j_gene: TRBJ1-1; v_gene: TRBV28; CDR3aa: ASRITGAFGEAF
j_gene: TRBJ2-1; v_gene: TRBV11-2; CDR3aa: ASRTSGGAIEQF
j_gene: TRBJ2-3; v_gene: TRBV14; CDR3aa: ASSQNRLVG
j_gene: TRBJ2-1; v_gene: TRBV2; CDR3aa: ASRPDRSSYNEQF
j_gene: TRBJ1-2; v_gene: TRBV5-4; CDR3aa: ASTRRGGGYT
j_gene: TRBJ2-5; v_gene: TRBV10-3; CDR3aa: AISQGETQY
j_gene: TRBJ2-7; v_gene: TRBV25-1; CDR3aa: ASRAWTGGYEQY
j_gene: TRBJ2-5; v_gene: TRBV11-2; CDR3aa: ASSKLAGQETQY
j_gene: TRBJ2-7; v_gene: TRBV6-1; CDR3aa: ASSEDLTGANEQY
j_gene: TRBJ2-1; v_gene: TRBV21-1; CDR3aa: ASKYDNEQF
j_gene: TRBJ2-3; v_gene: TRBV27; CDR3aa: ASSLIPTGGVGSTDTQY
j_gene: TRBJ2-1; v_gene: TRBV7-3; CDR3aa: ASSYGGPSYNEQF
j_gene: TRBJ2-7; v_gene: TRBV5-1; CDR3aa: ASSLDRSYEQY
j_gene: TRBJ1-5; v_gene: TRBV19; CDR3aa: ASQAGENNQPQH
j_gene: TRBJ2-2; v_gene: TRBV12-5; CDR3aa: ASGRSSAGGELF
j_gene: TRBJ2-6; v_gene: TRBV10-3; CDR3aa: AIRGGSGANVLT
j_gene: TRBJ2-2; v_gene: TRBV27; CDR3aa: ASSLGTGGLNTGELF
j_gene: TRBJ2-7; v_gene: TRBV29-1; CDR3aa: SVGSGEIYEQY
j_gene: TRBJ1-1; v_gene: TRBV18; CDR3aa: ASSPKQENTEAF
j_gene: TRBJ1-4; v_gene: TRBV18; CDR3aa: ASSPLPQGATNEKLF
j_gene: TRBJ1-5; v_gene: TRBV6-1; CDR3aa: ASSEGAASNQPQH
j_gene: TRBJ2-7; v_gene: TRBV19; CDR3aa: ASSTGTKNSYEQY
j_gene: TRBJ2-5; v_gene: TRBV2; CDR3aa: ASSSTSGVETQY
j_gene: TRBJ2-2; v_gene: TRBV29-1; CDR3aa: SVEVEGGELF
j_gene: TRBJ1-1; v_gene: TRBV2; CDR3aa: ASKPPLRGMKMNTEAF
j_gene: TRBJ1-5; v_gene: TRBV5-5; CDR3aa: ASSLDRGNNQPQH
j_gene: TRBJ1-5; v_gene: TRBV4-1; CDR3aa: ASSDRDRAGQPQH
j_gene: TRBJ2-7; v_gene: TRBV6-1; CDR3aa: ASSALQGGSSYEQY
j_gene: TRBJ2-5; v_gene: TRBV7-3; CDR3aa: ASSPTGAVTQY
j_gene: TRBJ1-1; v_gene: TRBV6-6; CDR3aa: ASSSPGQLRGTEAF
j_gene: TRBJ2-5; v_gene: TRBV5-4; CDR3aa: ASSRRPGQGETQY
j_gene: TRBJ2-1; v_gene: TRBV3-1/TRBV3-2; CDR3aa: ASSRGTYNEQF
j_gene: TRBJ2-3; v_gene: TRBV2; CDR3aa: ASSGISGVSTDTQY
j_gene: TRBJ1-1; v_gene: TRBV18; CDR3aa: ASSTQTRPPTEAF
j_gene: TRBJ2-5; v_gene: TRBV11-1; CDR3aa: ASSRAVGETQY
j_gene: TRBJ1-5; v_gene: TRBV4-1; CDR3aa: ASSQSAVGGRSNQPQH
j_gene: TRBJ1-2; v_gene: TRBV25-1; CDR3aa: ASSEYEGFNGYT
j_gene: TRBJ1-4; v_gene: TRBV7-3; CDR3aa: ASSPRGGDEKLF
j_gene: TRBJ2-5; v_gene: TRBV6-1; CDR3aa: ASSDPSKTQY
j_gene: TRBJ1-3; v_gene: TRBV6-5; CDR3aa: ASTTGGIGGNTIY